The next 2 T cell receptor beta chains were all read from a single sample in a study of blood T cell repertoires in COVID-19. Profiled with immunoSEQ multiplex PCR; TCRdb holds only in-frame clones, not every one. The sample lists approximately 150,000 clones, roughly 90% occurring once. Material: peripheral blood. The receptors here all came from a woman aged 60-75 years with active or convalescent COVID-19.

The chain links TRBV5-1 to TRBJ2-7; the match to TRBD1 covers 8 bases. Germline CDR1 SGHRS, CDR2 YFSETQ. CDR3 length: 15 amino acids. The V segment lost 0 bases and the J segment 4 bases; nucleotides outside the gene matches: 6. CDR3 loop: CASSLEGDRSYEQYF. Written as DNA, the CDR3 is TGCGCCAGCAGCTTGGAGGGGGACAGGTCGTACGAGCAGTACTTC.

This sequence joins TRBV9 and TRBJ2-6, with D uncertain. Looked up from germline, CDR1 is SGDLS and CDR2 is YYNGEE. The germline V and J ends were trimmed by 5 bases and 4 bases, with 16 bases remaining between them. This CDR3 is 16 amino acids long. Here the CDR3 reads CASRSVRAPGANVLTF. For the CDR3, the DNA is TGTGCCAGCAGATCCGTTCGAGCTCCCGGGGCCAACGTCCTGACTTTC.